This entry lists 8 T cell receptor beta chains sequenced from one sample in a study of cytomegalovirus exposure and HLA in healthy donors. Both 60 Vbeta primers and 13 Jbeta primers went into the PCR. Clones were sequenced by immunoSEQ multiplex PCR, and TCRdb holds only the in-frame ones, with some missing. The table lists some 60,000 clones, more than 75% of them singletons. The sequencing sample was made of PBMCs. The receptors were gathered from a male donor in good health and CMV-seronegative.

This rearrangement joins TRBV10-3 to TRBJ1-1, with 8 bases that match TRBD1. The V segment lost 7 bases and the J segment 1 base; nucleotides outside the gene matches: 5. The CDR3 has 14 residues. Germline-derived CDR1 and CDR2 are ENHRY and SYGVKD. CDR3 in DNA: TGTGCCATCATGGCCGGGACAGGGAACACTGAAGCTTTCTTT. Its protein is CAIMAGTGNTEAFF.

The chain couples TRBV30 to TRBJ1-1; D may be TRBD1 (6 bases). With 6 bases removed from V and 2 bases from J, the gap between germline ends came to 10 bases. Germline CDR1 and CDR2: GTSNPN and SVGIG (reference sequence). The CDR3 is made up of 12 amino acids. The CDR3 nucleotides read TGTGCCTGTTCCAGGGGTAACACTGAAGCTTTCTTT. Translating gives CACSRGNTEAFF.

In its sample, this clone was seen once. V usage is TRBV19 and J usage is TRBJ1-5; D perhaps matches TRBD1 (5 bases). Germline-derived CDR1 and CDR2 are LNHDA and SQIVND (reference sequence). This CDR3 is built from 17 residues. V shed 5 bases and J shed 0 bases, with 17 bases lying between them. The CDR3 protein is CASSPVPQVYSNQPQHF. DNA of the CDR3: TGTGCCAGTAGTCCGGTGCCACAGGTTTATAGCAATCAGCCCCAGCATTTT.

CDR3 in amino acids: CASSQLRGFTEAFF. The CDR3 coding sequence is TGCGCCAGCAGCCAACTCAGGGGATTCACTGAAGCTTTCTTT. J is TRBJ1-1 and V is TRBV4-3; the D gene is possibly TRBD1 (6 bases). The germline gives CDR1 LGHNA, CDR2 YSLEER. The V end lost 2 bases, the J end lost 4 bases, and 11 bases lay between the germline ends. CDR3 length: 14 amino acids.

This clone was detected a few times. V and J are TRBV4-1 and TRBJ2-1; 7 bases agree with TRBD2. CDR3 size: 17 residues. J gave up 9 bases and V 0 bases, and 14 bases lay outside the gene matches. Germline CDR1 and CDR2: MGHRA and YSYEKL. DNA for the CDR3: TGCGCCAGCAGCCAAGATCACGGGGCTAGCGGTAATCCTGAGCAGTTCTTC. This codes for CASSQDHGASGNPEQFF.

The J gene is TRBJ2-5, the V gene TRBV13; TRBD2 agrees at 11 bases. Trimming removed 4 bases from V and 5 bases from J; junction bases left unmatched: 9. CDR3 length equals 16 residues. Germline CDR1 PRHDT, CDR2 FYEKMQ (reference sequence). Written as DNA, the CDR3 is TGTGCCAGCAGCTCTAACCTCTTAGCGGGGGGGGAGACCCAGTACTTC. Amino acid sequence: CASSSNLLAGGETQYF.

This clone was observed a single time. The CDR3 DNA is TGTGCCAGCAGCGGGACAGGGGGGCTCTCTGGAAACACCATATATTTT. Residues: CASSGTGGLSGNTIYF. The J gene is TRBJ1-3, the V gene TRBV13; 11 bases map to TRBD1. Germline V gives CDR1 PRHDT, CDR2 FYEKMQ (reference sequence). This CDR3 has 16 amino acids. The V and J ends lost 5 bases and 0 bases, in that order; junction bases with no gene match: 3.

The chain employs TRBV2 and TRBJ2-7; TRBD1 aligns across 7 bases. The CDR3 is 12 amino acids. CDR1 and CDR2 (germline): SNHLY, FYNNEI. J lost 11 bases, V lost 4 bases, and 8 bases had no gene match. The CDR3 region has the DNA TGTGCCAGCAGTGTCGATACAGGGGTTAAGTACTTC. It yields the protein CASSVDTGVKYF.